This T cell receptor (beta chain) is from a study of T cell clones after liver transplantation. Study-level results: The donor-reactive repertoire was only partly measurable in two subjects, lacking donor cells.

Germline loops: CDR1 MGHDK, CDR2 SYGVNS. This CDR3 region has 15 residues. V was pared by 3 bases and J by 3 bases, with 4 bases of the junction left unmatched. The method was immunoSEQ multiplex PCR; TCRdb's version includes in-frame clones alone and lacks a portion of them. The table shows roughly 100,000 clones, with 82% occurring only once. For this clone: Its target is unknown.

The clonotype was recovered from a human donor who received a liver transplant. The sample consisted of CD4+ T cells from blood, taken before liver transplant. J is TRBJ1-4 and V is TRBV25-1; 7 bases line up with TRBD1. DNA for the CDR3: TGTGCCAGCAGTGATACCGGGACAGCTAATGAAAAACTGTTTTTT. It encodes CASSDTGTANEKLFF.